These 25 T cell receptor beta chains were sequenced from one sample in a study of response to subunit inactivated influenza vaccine. TCRdb used MiXCR to reprocess the RT-PCR reads, holding one entry per CDR3 protein. The sample carries just over 300,000 distinct CDR3 sequences, approximately 21% recorded once. The specimen was PBMCs from blood, collected less than 22 months after vaccination. The receptors here all came from a man between 50 and 75 years old who received an inactivated influenza vaccine.

This clonotype turned up a few times. The rearrangement joins TRBV28 to TRBJ2-1; TRBD2 matches at 8 bases. Germline trimming cut 1 base from V and 9 bases from J; bases unmatched to any gene: 8. CDR1 and CDR2 from the germline V gene are MDHEN and SYDVKM. The CDR3 covers 15 residues. DNA for the CDR3: TGTGCCAGCAGTTTATTCAAGGGACTAGGGGGTGAGCAGTTCTTC. Translating gives CASSLFKGLGGEQFF. Supplemented by reference TRBV28 and TRBJ2-1, the full variable domain reads DVKVTQSSRYLVKRTGEKVFLECVQDMDHENMFWYRQDPGLGLRLIYFSYDVKMKEKGDIPEGYSVSREKKERFSLILESASTNQTSMYLCASSLFKGLGGEQFFGPGTRLTVL.

At least ten counts were recorded for this clonotype. The chain has TRBV28 and TRBJ1-4; 10 bases align to TRBD1. The junction had 6 bases not matched to a gene; V was cut back by 6 bases and J by 2 bases. This CDR3 contains 16 residues. The germline CDR1 and CDR2 sequences are MDHEN and SYDVKM. The DNA for the CDR3 is TGTGCCAGCAGGGACGGGACAGGGGTGACTAATGAAAAACTGTTTTTT. Amino acid sequence: CASRDGTGVTNEKLFF.

This clonotype was counted between two and nine times. This sequence joins TRBV30 and TRBJ1-4; 9 positions agree with TRBD1. The germline CDR1 and CDR2 sequences are GTSNPN and SVGIG (reference sequence). The CDR3 length is 17 residues. After removal of 2 bases from V and 8 bases from J, the junction contained 15 bases not matched to a gene. The CDR3 here is CAWSPDAAGTGREKLFF. The CDR3 bases are TGTGCCTGGAGTCCCGACGCCGCCGGGACAGGGAGAGAAAAACTGTTTTTT.

This clonotype was detected once. V and J are TRBV20-1 and TRBJ2-2; TRBD2 aligns across 7 bases. The CDR3 length is 14 residues. Per germline, CDR1 DFQATT and CDR2 SNEGSKA (reference sequence). V lost 3 bases, J lost 4 bases, and 5 bases stayed unmatched. Here the CDR3 DNA reads TGCAGTGCTAGGGTCGGCGGGAGCACCGGGGAGCTGTTTTTT. It translates to CSARVGGSTGELFF.

This clonotype came up a few times. V is TRBV23-1 and J is TRBJ1-2; a possible D gene is TRBD1 (5 bases). TRBV23-1 is assigned to the ORF class and has an uncertain function. This CDR3 spans 16 amino acids. Trimming took 7 bases from V and 2 from J, leaving 20 bases between them. CDR3 sequence: CASTTRGAGQNYGYTF. CDR3 in DNA: TGCGCCAGCACCACGAGAGGGGCAGGGCAGAACTATGGCTACACCTTC.

The chain combines TRBV29-1 with TRBJ2-5; 12 bases fit TRBD2. The germline gives CDR1 SQVTM, CDR2 ANQGSEA. V trimming: 5 bases; J trimming: 5 bases; junction bases outside the gene matches: 0. The CDR3 length is 12 residues. The CDR3, as DNA: TGCAGCGTTCTAGCGGGAGGGGAGACCCAGTACTTC. Its translation is CSVLAGGETQYF.

V gene TRBV27 combines with J gene TRBJ1-4; 8 bases match TRBD1. Per germline, CDR1 MNHEY and CDR2 SMNVEV (reference sequence). V gave up 5 bases and J gave up 8 bases; unmatched junction bases: 4. The CDR3 totals 13 residues. CDR3 loop: CASSQGAREKLFF. CDR3 in DNA: TGTGCCAGCAGTCAGGGGGCTAGAGAAAAACTGTTTTTT. The full variable domain, completed using reference TRBV27 and TRBJ1-4, is EAQVTQNPRYLITVTGKKLTVTCSQNMNHEYMSWYRQDPGLGLRQIYYSMNVEVTDKGDVPEGYKVSRKEKRNFPLILESPSPNQTSLYFCASSQGAREKLFFGSGTQLSVL.

The rearrangement joins TRBV3-1 to TRBJ2-1; tentatively, D is TRBD1 (6 bases). Trimming stripped 6 bases from V and 4 bases from J, with 16 bases between. The CDR3 extends over 15 amino acids. Germline V gene data show CDR1 as LGHDT and CDR2 as YNNKEL (reference sequence). CDR3 DNA sequence: TGTGCCAGCAGTCGTTCCGGGACAAGTTACAATGAGCAGTTCTTC. Protein product: CASSRSGTSYNEQFF.

This clonotype was observed a few times. The J gene is TRBJ2-3, the V gene TRBV5-1; D not certain. In germline, CDR1 is SGHRS, CDR2 YFSETQ. Trimming stripped 2 bases from V and 2 bases from J, with 9 bases between. The CDR3 is 14 residues long. In DNA form, the CDR3 reads TGCGCCAGCAGCTTTCAGGACCCCACAGATACGCAGTATTTT. Translated: CASSFQDPTDTQYF.

A few counts support this clonotype. The V call is TRBV6-5, the J call TRBJ2-3; 10 bases are a match to TRBD2. This CDR3 comprises 17 residues. Trimming cost V 2 bases and J 1 base; bases outside gene matches: 6. In germline, CDR1 is MNHEY, CDR2 SVGAGI. CDR3 sequence: CASSYPASGGGTDTQYF. The CDR3 nucleotides read TGTGCCAGCAGTTACCCTGCTAGCGGGGGAGGCACAGATACGCAGTATTTT.

The chain couples TRBV6-6 to TRBJ1-1, with D unclear. Trimming took off 8 bases at V and 0 bases at J, with 4 bases between the two ends. The CDR3 length is 11 residues. CDR1 is MNHNY and CDR2 is SVGAGI in the germline V gene (reference sequence). In DNA form, the CDR3 reads TGTGCCAGCGGGGTGAACACTGAAGCTTTCTTT. Translation gives CASGVNTEAFF.

This clonotype was seen more than once but under ten times. J is TRBJ1-2 and V is TRBV6-1, with 9 bases fitting TRBD1. Germline CDR1 is MNHNS and CDR2 is SASEGT. V gave up 2 bases and J gave up 7 bases; unmatched junction bases: 8. This CDR3 region has 15 residues. This CDR3 reads CASSELRTGVGGYTF. Written as DNA, the CDR3 is TGTGCCAGCAGTGAATTAAGGACAGGGGTTGGTGGCTACACCTTC.

The V call is TRBV28, the J call TRBJ1-4; D is unclear. The CDR3 loop spans 11 amino acids. Per the germline V gene, CDR1 is MDHEN and CDR2 is SYDVKM. Trimming left V 6 bases short and J 10 bases short, with 9 bases between. The CDR3 loop is CASSPVLKLFF. CDR3 nucleotides: TGTGCCAGCAGCCCTGTGCTAAAACTGTTTTTT.

The chain uses TRBV5-1 and TRBJ2-5, with 10 bases identical to TRBD2. The germline V gene has CDR1 SGHRS and CDR2 YFSETQ. J was trimmed by 4 bases and V by 0 bases; bases with no gene match: 3. The CDR3 loop spans 15 amino acids. This CDR3 is CASSLAGTSAETQYF. CDR3 nucleotide sequence: TGCGCCAGCAGCTTGGCCGGGACTAGCGCAGAGACCCAGTACTTC.

This clonotype occurred many times. The V and J genes are TRBV10-1 and TRBJ1-5; TRBD1 matches at 7 bases. This CDR3 comprises 14 residues. V gave up 4 bases and J gave up 3 bases; unmatched junction bases: 3. CDR1 is WNHNN, CDR2 SYGVQD, per germline (reference sequence). The DNA of the CDR3 is TGCGCCAGCAGTGCGACAGGGAACAATCAGCCCCAGCATTTT. Amino acids: CASSATGNNQPQHF.

The gene calls are TRBV10-3 and TRBJ2-3; the D gene is possibly TRBD1 (6 bases). With 10 bases removed from V and 0 bases from J, the gap between germline ends came to 11 bases. This CDR3 contains 13 residues. Germline V CDR1 and CDR2: ENHRY, SYGVKD. CDR3 protein: CATQGGSTDTQYF. The CDR3, as DNA: TGTGCCACCCAAGGGGGAAGCACAGATACGCAGTATTTT.

This clonotype was counted a few times. The chain joins TRBV7-2 to TRBJ2-1; 10 bases map to TRBD2. Losses at the gene ends were 3 bases for V and 9 bases for J; bases not matched to a gene: 2. Per the germline V gene, CDR1 is SGHTA and CDR2 is FQGNSA. The CDR3 spans 13 residues. The CDR3 protein is CASSLGLAIEQFF. CDR3 DNA sequence: TGTGCCAGCAGCTTGGGACTAGCGATTGAGCAGTTCTTC.

This clonotype was picked up many times. The chain joins TRBV12-3 or TRBV12-4 to TRBJ2-2, with 7 bases identical to TRBD1. V shed 2 bases, J shed 2 bases, and the junction held 2 bases outside the gene matches. The CDR3 covers 15 residues. The CDR3 spells CASSLYRGNTGELFF. CDR3 bases: TGTGCCAGCAGTTTATACAGGGGAAACACCGGGGAGCTGTTTTTT.

CDR3 in amino acids: CASSLLRGRDQPQHF. In nucleotides, the CDR3 is TGTGCCAGCAGTTTACTGAGGGGTCGGGATCAGCCCCAGCATTTT. The chain uses TRBV12-3 or TRBV12-4 and TRBJ1-5; weak D call: TRBD1 (5 bases). Trimming pared 2 bases from V and 5 bases from J, leaving 13 bases between. The CDR3 length is 15 residues.

This clonotype appeared many times. DNA of the CDR3: TGTGCCACCAGCAGAGAGGGAGGAGGCTACGAGCAGTACTTC. Translating gives CATSREGGGYEQYF. The chain uses TRBV15 and TRBJ2-7; possibly TRBD2 for D (6 bases). The germline V gene encodes CDR1 LNHNV and CDR2 YYDKDF (reference sequence). The V gene lost 0 bases and the J gene lost 3 bases, with 9 bases spanning the gap. CDR3 size: 14 residues.

The rearrangement uses TRBV20-1 and TRBJ2-7; D unresolved. Germline CDR1 and CDR2: DFQATT and SNEGSKA (reference sequence). The V gene lost 2 bases and the J gene lost 6 bases, with 5 bases spanning the gap. CDR3 length: 10 residues. The CDR3 here is CSARRSEQYF. Here the CDR3 DNA reads TGCAGTGCTAGAAGGTCCGAGCAGTACTTC.

The gene calls are TRBV5-1 and TRBJ2-2, with D possibly TRBD2 on 6 matching bases. The germline gives CDR1 SGHRS, CDR2 YFSETQ. Trimming cost V 5 bases and J 2 bases, with 10 bases left between them. This CDR3 has 14 amino acids. CDR3 in amino acids: CASSEGGNTGELFF. In nucleotides, the CDR3 is TGCGCCAGCAGTGAGGGAGGTAACACCGGGGAGCTGTTTTTT.

This clonotype was detected only a few times. This rearrangement joins TRBV10-3 to TRBJ2-3; tentatively, D is TRBD1 (6 bases). The CDR3 sequence is 13 residues long. Germline lookup yields CDR1 ENHRY and CDR2 SYGVKD. V shed 7 bases and J shed 2 bases, with 10 bases lying between them. Here the CDR3 DNA reads TGTGCCATCACACCAGGGGACACAGATACGCAGTATTTT. Residues: CAITPGDTDTQYF.

This clonotype was found a few times. V is TRBV9 and J is TRBJ1-4; 10 positions agree with TRBD1. J lost 7 bases, V lost 4 bases, and 7 bases had no gene match. Per germline, CDR1 SGDLS and CDR2 YYNGEE. This CDR3 has 15 residues. CDR3 loop: CASSPIRDRGEKLFF. CDR3 nucleotide sequence: TGTGCCAGCAGCCCAATTAGGGACAGGGGTGAAAAACTGTTTTTT.

The V and J genes are TRBV7-2 and TRBJ2-7; D ambiguous. Between the trimmed V and J ends, which lost 2 bases and 4 bases, there was a span of 9 bases. Germline V gives CDR1 SGHTA, CDR2 FQGNSA. The CDR3 length is 13 residues. The CDR3 loop is CASSLPQKYEQYF. Here the CDR3 DNA reads TGTGCCAGCAGCTTACCGCAGAAATACGAGCAGTACTTC.